Below, 18 T cell receptor beta chains from the same sample are listed, as sequenced in a study of CD8+ T cells in alopecia areata. Sequencing relied on a cDNA template that was reverse transcribed from extracted RNA. TCRdb's table, derived via immunoSEQ multiplex PCR, lists solely in-frame clones and lacks some. The data show some 180,000 clones, over 55% seen once. The sequencing used CD4+ T cells sorted from blood, collected at week 0. The receptors derive from a human donor with alopecia areata.

A few counts support this clone. V and J are TRBV29-1 and TRBJ2-7, with D unresolved. This CDR3 region has 13 residues. Germline V gene sequence: CDR1 SQVTM, CDR2 ANQGSEA. V lost 3 bases and J 4 bases, leaving 13 bases between the germline ends. CDR3 in amino acids: CSVELVGGYEQYF. The CDR3 bases are TGCAGCGTTGAGCTGGTAGGTGGATACGAGCAGTACTTC.

The V and J genes are TRBV9 and TRBJ2-4; 7 bases are shared with TRBD1. Germline V gene sequence: CDR1 SGDLS, CDR2 YYNGEE. V was pared by 0 bases and J by 1 base, with 4 bases of the junction left unmatched. The CDR3 spans 16 residues. The CDR3 nucleotides read TGTGCCAGCAGCGTAGCTCCGACAGGGGCCAAAAACATTCAGTACTTC. As protein: CASSVAPTGAKNIQYF.

In its sample, this clone was seen a few times. The chain uses TRBV29-1 and TRBJ2-7, with 7 bases matching TRBD1. The CDR3 is 14 residues long. J lost 1 base, V lost 4 bases, and 7 bases had no gene match. CDR1 is SQVTM, CDR2 ANQGSEA, per germline. CDR3 sequence reads: CSVGNPGGSYEQYF. The CDR3 DNA reads TGCAGCGTTGGGAACCCAGGGGGTTCCTACGAGCAGTACTTC.

The rearrangement uses TRBV18 and TRBJ2-7; D is uncertain. The V end was cut by 6 bases, the J end by 3 bases, with 15 bases between. The CDR3 covers 14 residues. Germline CDR1 reads KGHSH; CDR2 reads LQKENI. The CDR3 reads CASSPGASDYEQYF. DNA for the CDR3: TGTGCCAGCTCCCCCGGTGCGTCAGACTACGAGCAGTACTTC.

The V and J genes are TRBV7-6 and TRBJ2-7; D is ambiguous. V lost 8 bases and J 7 bases, leaving 9 bases between the germline ends. The CDR3 spans 10 residues. The germline gives CDR1 SGHVS, CDR2 FNYEAQ. CDR3 loop: CASPLGEQYF. The CDR3 DNA reads as TGTGCCAGCCCCCTAGGGGAGCAGTACTTC. Looking up the rest from reference TRBV7-6 and TRBJ2-7 gives the full variable domain: GAGVSQSPRYKVTKRGQDVALRCDPISGHVSLYWYRQALGQGPEFLTYFNYEAQQDKSGLPNDRFSAERPEGSISTLTIQRTEQRDSAMYRCASPLGEQYFGPGTRLTVT.

The chain employs TRBV29-1 and TRBJ1-2; D possibly corresponds to TRBD1 (5 bases). This CDR3 has 14 residues. Trimming took off 0 bases at V and 2 bases at J, with 10 bases between the two ends. CDR1 and CDR2 from the germline V gene are SQVTM and ANQGSEA. In DNA form, the CDR3 reads TGCAGCGTTGAAGAGGGGGATCCGAACTATGGCTACACCTTC. Protein: CSVEEGDPNYGYTF.

The chain combines TRBV19 with TRBJ1-6, with 8 bases that match TRBD1. The CDR3 sequence is 15 residues long. The germline V gene has CDR1 LNHDA and CDR2 SQIVND (reference sequence). J gave up 6 bases and V 7 bases, and 8 bases lay outside the gene matches. The CDR3 nucleotides read TGTGCCAGTAAAGTTTCCGACAGGGGTAATTCACCCCTCCACTTT. Encoded protein: CASKVSDRGNSPLHF.

V is TRBV25-1 and J is TRBJ2-5; no firm D call. Germline V gene lookup returns CDR1 MGHDK and CDR2 SYGVNS. Trimming shortened V by 0 bases and J by 5 bases, and 7 bases separated the two germline ends. This CDR3 has 13 residues. The CDR3, as DNA: TGTGCCAGCAGTGAATACGGCATGGAGACCCAGTACTTC. It codes for CASSEYGMETQYF. Combining the CDR3 with reference TRBV25-1 and TRBJ2-5 gives the whole variable domain EADIYQTPRYLVIGTGKKITLECSQTMGHDKMYWYQQDPGMELHLIHYSYGVNSTEKGDLSSESTVSRIRTEHFPLTLESARPSHTSQYLCASSEYGMETQYFGPGTRLLVL.

This clone has only a few counts. The rearrangement links TRBV7-9 to TRBJ1-1; the D gene is possibly TRBD1 (5 bases). CDR1 is SEHNR and CDR2 is FQNEAQ in the germline V gene (reference sequence). The CDR3 contains 15 residues. Trimming stripped 4 bases from V and 4 bases from J, with 16 bases between. CDR3 nucleotide sequence: TGTGCCAGCAGCTCAGAAGGCGGGAGGGGCACTGAAGCTTTCTTT. The encoded protein is CASSSEGGRGTEAFF. Filled out from reference TRBV7-9 and TRBJ1-1, the complete variable domain reads DTGVSQNPRHKITKRGQNVTFRCDPISEHNRLYWYRQTLGQGPEFLTYFQNEAQLEKSRLLSDRFSAERPKGSFSTLEIQRTEQGDSAMYLCASSSEGGRGTEAFFGQGTRLTVV.

This clone has just one count. This chain joins TRBV9 and TRBJ2-3, with TRBD2 identical over 8 bases. V shed 4 bases and J 2 bases; nucleotides not matched to a gene: 9. CDR1 SGDLS and CDR2 YYNGEE come from the germline V gene. The CDR3 is 16 residues long. This CDR3 reads CASSFGVSGITDTQYF. As DNA, the CDR3 is TGTGCCAGCAGCTTTGGGGTTAGCGGGATCACAGATACGCAGTATTTT.

This clone showed up many times. J is TRBJ2-2 and V is TRBV15, with a possible D match to TRBD2 (5 bases). Germline values: CDR1 LNHNV, CDR2 YYDKDF (reference sequence). The V end lost 2 bases, the J end lost 2 bases, and 9 bases lay between the germline ends. The CDR3 contains 15 residues. As DNA, the CDR3 is TGTGCCACCAGCAGACCGGGATACAACACCGGGGAGCTGTTTTTT. Translating gives CATSRPGYNTGELFF.

The rearrangement uses TRBV5-1 and TRBJ1-1, with D hard to call. This CDR3 has 15 amino acids. V gave up 9 bases and J gave up 3 bases, with 21 bases separating them. Germline-derived CDR1 and CDR2 are SGHRS and YFSETQ. The CDR3 reads CATNPIGRQDTEAFF. In DNA, the CDR3 is TGCGCCACCAACCCGATAGGGCGGCAAGACACTGAAGCTTTCTTT. Complete variable domain (other parts from reference TRBV5-1 and TRBJ1-1): KAGVTQTPRYLIKTRGQQVTLSCSPISGHRSVSWYQQTPGQGLQFLFEYFSETQRNKGNFPGRFSGRQFSNSRSEMNVSTLELGDSALYLCATNPIGRQDTEAFFGQGTRLTVV.

This clone was recorded a few times. The J gene is TRBJ1-4, the V gene TRBV29-1; TRBD1 might be the D (5 bases). The CDR3 length is 14 residues. V lost 6 bases and J 0 bases, leaving 11 bases between the germline ends. Germline V CDR1 and CDR2: SQVTM, ANQGSEA. CDR3 sequence reads: CSVQGSATNEKLFF. DNA for the CDR3: TGCAGCGTCCAGGGCTCTGCAACTAATGAAAAACTGTTTTTT.

The J gene is TRBJ1-4, the V gene TRBV2; 8 bases are a match to TRBD1. CDR3 length: 14 residues. V gave up 5 bases and J gave up 8 bases; unmatched junction bases: 7. Germline CDR1 SNHLY, CDR2 FYNNEI. Here the CDR3 DNA reads TGTGCCAGCAGTCCCCAGGGGGCTGGAGAAAAACTGTTTTTT. It translates to CASSPQGAGEKLFF.

The chain is built from TRBV7-6 and TRBJ1-2; 8 bases line up with TRBD1. This CDR3 is 13 amino acids long. Germline V gene lookup returns CDR1 SGHVS and CDR2 FNYEAQ. J was trimmed by 8 bases and V by 5 bases; bases with no gene match: 7. CDR3 nucleotides: TGTGCCAGCAGCCTAGGACAGGGTCGGGGCTACACCTTC. Translation gives CASSLGQGRGYTF.

The chain uses TRBV2 and TRBJ1-1; D is unclear. The CDR3 has 15 residues. The V gene lost 0 bases and the J gene lost 7 bases, with 15 bases spanning the gap. Looked up from germline, CDR1 is SNHLY and CDR2 is FYNNEI. The CDR3 sequence: CASSEALAAADEAFF. In DNA, the CDR3 is TGTGCCAGCAGTGAAGCGCTTGCCGCTGCGGATGAAGCTTTCTTT.

This clone was counted between two and nine times. The rearrangement links TRBV7-3 to TRBJ2-2; TRBD2 matches at 8 bases. Germline trimming cut 3 bases from V and 3 bases from J; bases unmatched to any gene: 0. CDR3 length equals 14 residues. Germline V gene lookup returns CDR1 SGHTA and CDR2 FQGTGA. In DNA, the CDR3 is TGTGCCAGCAGCTTGACTAGCGACACCGGGGAGCTGTTTTTT. Amino acid sequence: CASSLTSDTGELFF. Full variable domain (rest looked up from reference TRBV7-3 and TRBJ2-2): GAGVSQTPSNKVTEKGKYVELRCDPISGHTALYWYRQSLGQGPEFLIYFQGTGAADDSGLPNDRFFAVRPEGSVSTLKIQRTERGDSAVYLCASSLTSDTGELFFGEGSRLTVL.

About this clone itself: Other DNA sequences from this sample encode an identical CDR3 as well. The V gene is TRBV29-1, the J gene TRBJ2-2, with 8 positions matching TRBD1. V was clipped by 6 bases and J by 4 bases; unmatched bases: 4. The germline CDR1 and CDR2 sequences are SQVTM and ANQGSEA. The CDR3 is 13 residues long. CDR3 residues: CSVRTGGTGELFF. The CDR3 nucleotides read TGCAGCGTCCGAACAGGGGGCACCGGGGAGCTGTTTTTT.